Described below is a single T cell receptor (beta chain) sequence and its context. One end of the junction is discordant with germline, which a read error may explain. Germline CDR1 is DFQATT and CDR2 is SNEGSKA (reference sequence). CDR3 size: 15 residues. The data derive from a study of glioma-infiltrating T cells. TCR alpha and beta CDR3 regions were amplified from RNA using iRepertoire nested multiplex PCR. One-step reverse transcription and amplification started from roughly 100-400 ng of tissue mRNA or PBMC total RNA. TCRdb re-derived calls from the multiplex PCR reads in MiXCR, one entry per CDR3 protein. The sample holds 90,000 or so distinct CDR3 sequences, around 37% seen once.

The source material was glioma tissue, nonneoplastic brain tissue, or PBMCs (not recorded which). This sequence was found in a human donor with low-grade glioma or glioblastoma, undergoing nonglioma brain surgery, or in good health (not recorded which). The chain couples TRBV20-1 to TRBJ1-2; D is uncertain. The DNA of the CDR3 is TGCAGAGCTATAGATTGGGTACGGGGTTCCTATGGCTACACCTTC. Residues: CRAIDWVRGSYGYTF.